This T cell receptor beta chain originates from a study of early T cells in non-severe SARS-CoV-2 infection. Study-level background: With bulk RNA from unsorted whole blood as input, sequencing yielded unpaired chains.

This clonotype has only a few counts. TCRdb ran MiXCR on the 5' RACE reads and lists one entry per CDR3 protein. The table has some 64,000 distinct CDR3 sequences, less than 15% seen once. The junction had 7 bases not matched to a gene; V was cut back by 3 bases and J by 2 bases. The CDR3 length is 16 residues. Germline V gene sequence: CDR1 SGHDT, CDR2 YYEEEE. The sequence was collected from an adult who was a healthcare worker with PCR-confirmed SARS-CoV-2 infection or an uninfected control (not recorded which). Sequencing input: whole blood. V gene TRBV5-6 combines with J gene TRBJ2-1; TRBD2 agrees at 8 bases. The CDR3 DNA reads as TGTGCCAGCAGCTCCGGGACTAGTGTCGCCTACAATGAGCAGTTCTTC. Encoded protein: CASSSGTSVAYNEQFF.